Below, 2 T cell receptor beta chains from the same sample are listed, as sequenced in a study of neurological immune-mediated disorders. TCRdb reprocessed the 5' RACE reads via MiXCR and lists one record per CDR3 protein. The sample carries 78,000 or so distinct CDR3 sequences, approximately 5% recorded once. The source material was PBMCs. The receptors were sampled from a woman in her 30s with multiple sclerosis.

This clonotype was seen many times. This chain connects TRBV5-1 to TRBJ2-1; TRBD2 matches 7 bases. After removal of 0 bases from V and 11 bases from J, the junction contained 5 bases not matched to a gene. Germline V gene data show CDR1 as SGHRS and CDR2 as YFSETQ. This CDR3 comprises 13 residues. DNA of the CDR3: TGCGCCAGCAGCTTGGTGGGGGGGAGACAGCAGTTCTTC. Encoded protein: CASSLVGGRQQFF.

This clonotype has a count of ten or more. The CDR3 DNA sequence: TGTGCCAGCAGTGGGGGGGGTGTAGGAGCCAACGTCCTGACTTTC. Translated, it gives CASSGGGVGANVLTF. This chain links TRBV12-3 or TRBV12-4 with TRBJ2-6, with 7 nucleotides matching TRBD2. The CDR3 totals 15 residues. V lost 5 bases, J lost 7 bases, and 8 bases stayed unmatched.